This T cell receptor beta chain derives from a study of T cells in Graves' hyperthyroidism and ophthalmopathy. General observations from the study: Blood also held most thyroid clonotypes expanded beyond 0.001.

Patients aged 18 to 65 had newly diagnosed hyperthyroidism lasting under 2 months. Uncontrolled infection, other autoimmune disease, pregnancy or lactation barred patients from enrollment. The authors took PBMCs from 7.5 to 10 ml fresh peripheral blood. From RNA transcripts, TCR beta CDR3 regions were amplified. The HTBI set primed first-round TCR CDR3 RT-PCR. Using its own MiXCR run on the multiplex PCR reads, TCRdb lists one record per CDR3 protein. The sample contains approximately 590,000 distinct CDR3 sequences, around 16% of which appear only once. Germline-derived CDR1 and CDR2 are MNHNS and SASEGT. The CDR3 is made up of 14 amino acids. V was trimmed by 6 bases and J by 0 bases, leaving 11 bases between them. This clonotype was seen ten or more times. The antigen remains undetermined.

V usage is TRBV6-1 and J usage is TRBJ1-2; D gene uncertain. The source of this sequence is a young woman with Graves' hyperthyroidism. The sequencing input was blood. CDR3: CASSPTRTNYGYTF. The CDR3 bases are TGTGCCAGCAGCCCTACTAGGACTAACTATGGCTACACCTTC.